This T cell receptor beta chain was identified in a study of PD-L1 blockade in urothelial cancer. Study-wide context: Individuals in the cohort had been given 0 to 3 earlier chemotherapy regimens.

PCRs each included synthetic TCR analog templates spiked in. Sequencing used immunoSEQ multiplex PCR; TCRdb keeps in-frame clones, though not all of them. Found here are more than 50,000 clones, approximately 80% of them singletons; the top ten hold 4.5%. Patients' cancers were locally advanced or metastatic urothelial carcinomas. Each individual provided 1 to 8 samples (taken pretreatment and on-treatment). J gave up 4 bases and V 7 bases, and 6 bases lay outside the gene matches. This CDR3 is built from 15 residues. Germline loops: CDR1 SNHLY, CDR2 FYNNEI. This sample comprised PBMCs, obtained around atezolizumab (anti-PD-L1) treatment. V usage is TRBV2 and J usage is TRBJ1-3; TRBD1 matches 11 bases. The TCR was taken from a man between 65 and 79 years old with urothelial cancer. The DNA for the CDR3 is TGTGCCAGCATACGGACAGGGGGCGTCGGAAACACCATATATTTT. Translated: CASIRTGGVGNTIYF.